The clone carrying this T cell receptor (beta chain) was detected ten times or more. The antigen is unknown. The data stem from a study of T cell repertoires in cytomegalovirus infection. Whole-study results and caveats: Accumulated public TCR beta family frequency recognized individuals carrying CMV together with the relevant HLA.

Germline loops: CDR1 SGHAT, CDR2 FQNNGV. The V gene end was trimmed by 2 bases and the J gene end by 3 bases; junction bases not matched to a gene: 7. The CDR3 consists of 16 residues. TCRdb reprocessed the reads with MiXCR, giving one entry per CDR3 protein. The table has more than 75,000 distinct CDR3 sequences, about 3.8% seen once. The sequence was collected from a human donor in good health (CMV status not recorded). Some clones in this sample may be carry-over from other donors' samples. V usage is TRBV11-2 and J usage is TRBJ2-7; 10 nucleotides align to TRBD1. Specimen: PBMCs. For the CDR3, the DNA is TGTGCCAGCAGCTTAACCGGGACAGGGGTGGTCTACGAGCAGTACTTC. This encodes CASSLTGTGVVYEQYF.